The source of this TCR beta chain is a study of beta chain features in type 1 diabetes. Every donor provided one heparinised blood draw, which averaged roughly 120 mL. CD45RO/CCR7/CD25/CD127/CD95/CD27 staining was used to isolate CD4+ naive, central memory, regulatory and stem cell-like memory cells by sorting. Turning to this clone: Its antigen is undetermined.

General study results and limits: A moderate, significant TCRB CDR3 shortening appeared in type 1 diabetes across four CD4+ subsets. Researchers caution that PCR might favor shorter templates, equally among patients and controls.

The sequenced template was cDNA made from the entire isolated RNA. Naive, central memory and regulatory T cell samples came to a mean of about 3.9 million reads. The table came from immunoSEQ multiplex PCR; TCRdb's copy has only in-frame clones and leaves some out. The sample includes about 640,000 clones, around 12% of them seen just once. This sequence was found in a young man with type 1 diabetes. The specimen sequenced was naive CD4+ T cells from blood.

The CDR3 DNA reads TGTGCCAGCAGCGTAGGAGGGGTTGGGGCCTACGAGCAGTACTTC. Its translation is CASSVGGVGAYEQYF. This chain links TRBV9 with TRBJ2-7; the D gene could be TRBD1 or TRBD2 (5 bases each). This CDR3 contains 15 residues. Trimming cost V 0 bases and J 2 bases, with 12 bases left between them. The germline V gene encodes CDR1 SGDLS and CDR2 YYNGEE.